This passage covers 23 T cell receptor beta chains from one sample sequenced in a study of T cells in Graves' hyperthyroidism and ophthalmopathy. TCR beta CDR3 sequences were amplified from RNA transcripts. TCR CDR3 regions were first amplified by RT-PCR with HTBI primers. TCRdb re-called the multiplex PCR reads with MiXCR, one entry per CDR3 protein. The repertoire includes 300,000 to 450,000 distinct CDR3 sequences, around 25% of them detected once, and about 73% sits in the top ten. Sequenced input: blood. The source is a man aged 50-60 years with Graves' hyperthyroidism.

This clonotype was seen a few times. The chain carries TRBV18 and TRBJ2-7; TRBD2 matches at 8 bases. The length of the CDR3 is 12 residues. From germline, CDR1 is KGHSH and CDR2 LQKENI. J was trimmed by 5 bases and V by 5 bases; bases with no gene match: 2. CDR3 coding DNA: TGTGCCAGCTCAGGGACTAGTGACGAGCAGTACTTC. Its translation is CASSGTSDEQYF. Based on the CDR3 plus reference TRBV18 and TRBJ2-7, the full variable domain is NAGVMQNPRHLVRRRGQEARLRCSPMKGHSHVYWYRQLPEEGLKFMVYLQKENIIDESGMPKERFSAEFPKEGPSILRIQQVVRGDSAAYFCASSGTSDEQYFGPGTRLTVT.

Only a few counts were recorded for this clonotype. The chain is built from TRBV6-1 and TRBJ2-6; D might be TRBD1 or TRBD2, each matching 5 bases. The V gene lost 5 bases and the J gene lost 4 bases, with 18 bases spanning the gap. The CDR3 runs 17 residues. CDR1 and CDR2 from the germline V gene are MNHNS and SASEGT. The CDR3 region is CASSWGSRRTGANVLTF. DNA for the CDR3: TGTGCCAGCAGTTGGGGGAGTCGCAGGACCGGGGCCAACGTCCTGACTTTC.

This clonotype was seen only a few times. Here the CDR3 reads CASSLAPSGHYEQYF. The CDR3 DNA sequence: TGTGCCAGCAGCTTAGCCCCTAGCGGACACTACGAGCAGTACTTC. The genes are TRBV7-2 and TRBJ2-7, with 7 bases fitting TRBD2. Germline trimming cut 0 bases from V and 3 bases from J; bases unmatched to any gene: 5. The germline gives CDR1 SGHTA, CDR2 FQGNSA. CDR3 length equals 15 residues.

The sample holds a few counts of this clonotype. The chain employs TRBV19 and TRBJ2-2, with TRBD1 matching over 10 bases. The CDR3 runs to 17 residues. Germline-derived CDR1 and CDR2 are LNHDA and SQIVND (reference sequence). The V and J ends lost 4 bases and 4 bases, in that order; junction bases with no gene match: 9. CDR3 bases: TGTGCCAGTAGTACCCCTCACGGACAGGGGGTCACCGGGGAGCTGTTTTTT. It yields the protein CASSTPHGQGVTGELFF.

The chain uses TRBV7-3 and TRBJ1-2; possibly TRBD1 for D (5 bases). The CDR3 totals 14 residues. From germline, CDR1 is SGHTA and CDR2 FQGTGA. Deletions cut 2 bases from V and 7 bases from J, with 14 bases between. The CDR3 region has the DNA TGTGCCAGCAGCTTACTGGGGACGGGAGGTGGCTACACCTTC. It translates to CASSLLGTGGGYTF.

V usage is TRBV24-1 and J usage is TRBJ2-3, with TRBD2 matching over 12 bases. V dropped 3 bases and J dropped 5; count of bases not matched to a gene: 5. Germline V CDR1 and CDR2: KGHDR, SFDVKD. The CDR3 runs to 16 residues. This CDR3 reads CATSDKLAGGRDTQYF. The CDR3 DNA is TGTGCCACCAGTGATAAACTAGCGGGAGGTCGAGATACGCAGTATTTT.

This clonotype was observed at least ten times. The chain carries TRBV3-1 and TRBJ2-3; D unclear. The V gene lost 4 bases and the J gene lost 0 bases, with 8 bases spanning the gap. CDR3 length: 14 residues. Germline V gene sequence: CDR1 LGHDT, CDR2 YNNKEL (reference sequence). The CDR3 reads CASSRGTSTDTQYF. CDR3 in DNA: TGTGCCAGCAGCCGCGGAACTAGCACAGATACGCAGTATTTT.

J is TRBJ1-2 and V is TRBV6-1, with D perhaps TRBD1 (5 bases). This CDR3 spans 15 amino acids. Germline CDR1 is MNHNS and CDR2 is SASEGT. The V and J ends lost 1 base and 5 bases respectively, with 14 bases between them. The CDR3 loop is CASSEVGSTVYGYTF. The CDR3 DNA is TGTGCCAGCAGTGAAGTAGGGTCGACAGTTTATGGCTACACCTTC.

The V gene is TRBV27, the J gene TRBJ1-4; D possibly corresponds to TRBD1 (5 bases). V was trimmed by 5 bases and J by 7 bases, leaving 17 bases between them. The CDR3 is 15 residues long. Per germline, CDR1 MNHEY and CDR2 SMNVEV (reference sequence). DNA for the CDR3: TGTGCCAGCAGTACCGGGACCGTGCACGGTGAAAAACTGTTTTTT. Its translation: CASSTGTVHGEKLFF.

This chain uses TRBV27 with TRBJ2-6, with 9 bases aligning to TRBD1. CDR1 and CDR2 (germline): MNHEY, SMNVEV (reference sequence). The V segment lost 3 bases and the J segment 1 base; nucleotides outside the gene matches: 13. This CDR3 region has 20 residues. CDR3 residues: CASSLLLGQGLGSGANVLTF. The CDR3 bases are TGTGCCAGCAGTTTGCTTTTGGGACAGGGCCTTGGATCTGGGGCCAACGTCCTGACTTTC.

This clonotype showed up just a few times. V usage is TRBV7-3 and J usage is TRBJ2-3; the D gene is possibly TRBD2 (6 bases). Germline CDR1 is SGHTA and CDR2 is FQGTGA. This CDR3 is built from 15 residues. Trimming stripped 0 bases from V and 6 bases from J, with 13 bases between. This chain's CDR3 is CASSLTGFGGDTQYF. CDR3 bases: TGTGCCAGCAGCTTAACGGGTTTCGGGGGTGATACGCAGTATTTT.

V and J are TRBV5-1 and TRBJ2-1; no clear D. The CDR3 contains 15 residues. Trimming took 4 bases from V and 1 from J, leaving 12 bases between them. Per the germline V gene, CDR1 is SGHRS and CDR2 is YFSETQ. For the CDR3, the DNA is TGCGCCAGCAGCCCTGGGATTCTTTCCTACAATGAGCAGTTCTTC. Its translation: CASSPGILSYNEQFF.

This clonotype was detected ten times or more. This sequence joins TRBV3-1 and TRBJ2-1, with D tentatively TRBD1 or TRBD2 (5 bases each). Germline CDR1 and CDR2: LGHDT and YNNKEL (reference sequence). Trimming cost V 4 bases and J 9 bases, with 13 bases left between them. CDR3 length: 13 residues. CDR3 sequence (DNA): TGTGCCAGCAGCCGTCGGGACCCGGGTGAGCAGTTCTTC. Amino acids: CASSRRDPGEQFF.

In this sample, this clonotype turned up a few times. The chain uses TRBV5-1 and TRBJ2-7, with D possibly TRBD1 on 5 matching bases. With 0 bases removed from V and 2 bases from J, the gap between germline ends came to 15 bases. Germline lookup yields CDR1 SGHRS and CDR2 YFSETQ. The CDR3 length is 16 residues. In nucleotides, the CDR3 is TGCGCCAGCAGCTTGGGACAGCCCGCCGTGGCCTACGAGCAGTACTTC. It is translated as CASSLGQPAVAYEQYF.

The chain links TRBV6-5 to TRBJ2-7; D is possibly TRBD2 (6 bases). CDR1 MNHEY and CDR2 SVGAGI come from the germline V gene. Trimming left V 0 bases short and J 7 bases short, with 13 bases between. CDR3 length: 14 residues. This CDR3 reads CASSYSLASGEQYF. CDR3 nucleotide sequence: TGTGCCAGCAGTTACTCCCTAGCGTCGGGGGAGCAGTACTTC.

The chain employs TRBV9 and TRBJ2-1; 9 bases align to TRBD2. Losses at the gene ends were 5 bases for V and 8 bases for J; bases not matched to a gene: 23. CDR3 length equals 19 residues. Germline lookup yields CDR1 SGDLS and CDR2 YYNGEE. Here the CDR3 reads CASSYTGSSGEPGIDEQFF. Here the CDR3 DNA reads TGTGCCAGCAGTTACACTGGGTCTAGCGGGGAGCCCGGGATTGATGAGCAGTTCTTC.

The rearrangement uses TRBV7-3 and TRBJ2-2; D remains unclear. Per the germline V gene, CDR1 is SGHTA and CDR2 is FQGTGA. The CDR3 covers 12 residues. V dropped 1 base and J dropped 7 bases, with 4 bases sitting between them. CDR3 residues: CASSLMDGELFF. CDR3 nucleotides: TGTGCCAGCAGCTTAATGGACGGGGAGCTGTTTTTT.

The V gene is TRBV18, the J gene TRBJ2-2, with D maybe TRBD1 (6 bases). Germline-derived CDR1 and CDR2 are KGHSH and LQKENI. V dropped 5 bases and J dropped 0 bases, with 13 bases sitting between them. This CDR3 has 16 residues. CDR3 protein: CASSYKGHPNTGELFF. CDR3 DNA sequence: TGTGCCAGCTCATATAAGGGACATCCGAACACCGGGGAGCTGTTTTTT. Full variable domain (remainder filled in from reference TRBV18 and TRBJ2-2): NAGVMQNPRHLVRRRGQEARLRCSPMKGHSHVYWYRQLPEEGLKFMVYLQKENIIDESGMPKERFSAEFPKEGPSILRIQQVVRGDSAAYFCASSYKGHPNTGELFFGEGSRLTVL.

This clonotype occurred a few times. The chain has TRBV10-2 and TRBJ2-3; D not resolved. The CDR3 has 14 residues. CDR1 is WSHSY, CDR2 SAAADI, per germline. Trimming took 2 bases from V and 0 from J, leaving 6 bases between them. The CDR3: CASSEEASTDTQYF. The CDR3 nucleotides are TGCGCCAGCAGTGAGGAAGCGAGCACAGATACGCAGTATTTT.

The rearrangement uses TRBV14 and TRBJ2-7, with D maybe TRBD1 (5 bases). V lost 1 base and J lost 2, with 12 bases in between. The germline V gene has CDR1 SGHDN and CDR2 FVKESK. The length of the CDR3 is 15 residues. CDR3 amino acids: CASSQGHGAAYEQYF. In DNA, the CDR3 is TGTGCCAGCAGCCAAGGACATGGGGCCGCCTACGAGCAGTACTTC.

This clonotype was seen ten or more times. The rearrangement uses TRBV15 and TRBJ2-1, with 9 nucleotides matching TRBD2. J was trimmed by 7 bases and V by 0 bases; bases with no gene match: 7. The CDR3 extends over 16 amino acids. CDR1 is LNHNV and CDR2 is YYDKDF in the germline V gene (reference sequence). CDR3 sequence: CATSRDSSLAGNEQFF. The CDR3 DNA reads TGTGCCACCAGCAGAGATTCATCGCTAGCGGGGAATGAGCAGTTCTTC.

The chain has TRBV7-9 and TRBJ1-1; D not certain. Germline V gene lookup returns CDR1 SEHNR and CDR2 FQNEAQ (reference sequence). The CDR3 length is 15 residues. Trimming removed 5 bases at V and 1 base at J, with 14 bases between. Here the CDR3 DNA reads TGTGCCAGCAGCCCCGGGGTAGGTTGGAACACTGAAGCTTTCTTT. This translates into CASSPGVGWNTEAFF.

The J gene is TRBJ1-4, the V gene TRBV4-1, with D tentatively TRBD1 (6 bases). CDR1 is MGHRA, CDR2 YSYEKL, per germline. This CDR3 is built from 15 residues. The V end lost 6 bases, the J end lost 7 bases, and 18 bases lay between the germline ends. CDR3 sequence: CASSSGQTTGEKLFF. The CDR3 DNA reads TGCGCCAGCAGTTCAGGACAGACGACGGGTGAAAAACTGTTTTTT.